The T cell receptor (beta chain) under discussion was sequenced for a study of Ad26.COV2.S vaccination and SARS-CoV-2 variants. Only in-frame clones appear in the TCRdb table, and some are missing; sequencing was by immunoSEQ multiplex PCR. The sample lists some 290,000 clones, 70% to 90% occurring once. The CDR3 has 14 residues. The germline V gene has CDR1 SGHTA and CDR2 FQGNSA. Trimming stripped 1 base from V and 2 bases from J, with 9 bases between. Treatment: about 20 received Ad26.COV2.S at low or high dose, single or two shots; about 5 received placebo; per-sample allocation not given. Collection of samples fell on day 63 after the first vaccine or placebo injection.

The sample consisted of peripheral blood, taken in a trial of Ad26.COV2.S vaccine versus placebo. The chain carries TRBV7-2 and TRBJ2-7; D gene ambiguous. The sequence came from a person between 18 and 65 years old who received the Ad26.COV2.S COVID-19 vaccine or a placebo. CDR3 in amino acids: CASSLGPATYEQYF. As DNA, the CDR3 is TGTGCCAGCAGCTTAGGGCCAGCCACCTACGAGCAGTACTTC.